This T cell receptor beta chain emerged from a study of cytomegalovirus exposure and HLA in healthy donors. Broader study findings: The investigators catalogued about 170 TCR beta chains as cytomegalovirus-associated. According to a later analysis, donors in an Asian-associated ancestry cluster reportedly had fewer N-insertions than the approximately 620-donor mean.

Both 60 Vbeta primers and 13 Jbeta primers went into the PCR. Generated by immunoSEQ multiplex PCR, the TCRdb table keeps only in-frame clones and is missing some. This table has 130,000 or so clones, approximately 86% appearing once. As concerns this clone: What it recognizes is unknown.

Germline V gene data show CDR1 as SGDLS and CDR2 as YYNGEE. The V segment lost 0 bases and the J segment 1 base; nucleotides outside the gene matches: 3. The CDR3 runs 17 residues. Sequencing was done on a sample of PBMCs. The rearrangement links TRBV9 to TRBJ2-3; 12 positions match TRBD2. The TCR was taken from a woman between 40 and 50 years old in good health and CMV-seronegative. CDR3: CASSVVSSGRGTDTQYF. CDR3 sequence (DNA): TGTGCCAGCAGCGTAGTGTCTAGCGGGAGGGGCACAGATACGCAGTATTTT.